The rows below give T cell receptor beta chains drawn from one sample of a study of regulatory T cells in long-lasting Graves disease. TCRdb re-called the multiplex PCR reads through MiXCR, storing one row per CDR3 protein. The sample shows about 620,000 distinct CDR3 sequences, around 17% of them seen only once. The same sample was also used in a study of T cells in Graves' hyperthyroidism and ophthalmopathy.

Material: peripheral blood mononuclear cells (PBMCs), obtained at new diagnosis, from a patient treated with antithyroid drugs. These receptors were obtained from a woman between 25 and 40 years old with Graves disease. Both conserved end residues are part of each CDR3. A D gene is named only where the DNA matches it firmly. Part of the rows lack a size; the others show once, few, many or a class for expanded clones.

d_call,j_call,cdr3_length,v_call,clone_size,cdr3_aa,cdr3_nt
TRBD2,TRBJ2-3,15,TRBV25-1,few,CASSDPGGDTDTQYF,TGTGCCAGCAGTGATCCGGGAGGGGATACAGATACGCAGTATTTT
TRBD2,TRBJ2-1,14,TRBV10-3,few,CAISSGTSGNEQFF,TGTGCCATCAGTTCCGGGACTAGCGGCAATGAGCAGTTCTTC
.,TRBJ1-2,15,TRBV7-9,many,CASSSPTGSNYGYTF,TGTGCCAGCAGCTCCCCGACAGGTTCTAACTATGGCTACACCTTC
TRBD2,TRBJ2-1,14,TRBV28,.,CASRTRSGNHEQFF,TGTGCCAGCAGGACGAGGAGCGGGAACCATGAGCAGTTCTTC
TRBD2,TRBJ2-3,16,TRBV7-2,.,CASSSALAVGTDTQYF,TGTGCCAGCAGCTCCGCACTAGCGGTCGGCACAGATACGCAGTATTTT
.,TRBJ2-5,15,TRBV18,few,CASSPPSGQFETQYF,TGTGCCAGCTCACCACCGTCTGGACAGTTCGAGACCCAGTACTTC
TRBD1,TRBJ1-5,13,TRBV30,many,CAWSGQGLQPQHF,TGTGCCTGGAGTGGACAGGGCCTTCAGCCCCAGCATTTT
.,TRBJ1-5,13,TRBV30,.,CAWSQDSRQPQHF,TGTGCCTGGAGCCAGGACAGCCGGCAGCCCCAGCATTTT
.,TRBJ1-1,13,TRBV12-3/TRBV12-4,many,CASLLTGNTEAFF,TGTGCCAGCCTACTGACGGGGAACACTGAAGCTTTCTTT
.,TRBJ2-3,12,TRBV9,.,CASSVTTDTQYF,TGTGCCAGCAGCGTCACCACAGATACGCAGTATTTT
TRBD1,TRBJ2-2,11,TRBV12-3/TRBV12-4,.,CASSRTGDLFF,TGTGCCAGCAGCCGGACAGGGGATCTGTTTTTT
.,TRBJ1-3,16,TRBV18,many,CASSPEAGPSGNTIYF,TGTGCCAGCTCACCAGAAGCGGGGCCTTCTGGAAACACCATATATTTT
TRBD2,TRBJ2-3,15,TRBV5-5,few,CASGYSGSNTDTQYF,TGTGCCAGCGGGTATAGCGGGAGTAACACAGATACGCAGTATTTT
.,TRBJ2-3,14,TRBV6-2/TRBV6-3,few,CASSLVWSTDTQYF,TGTGCCAGCAGTCTGGTTTGGAGCACAGATACGCAGTATTTT
TRBD2,TRBJ2-1,15,TRBV19,few,CASSIQAGDVNEQFF,TGTGCCAGTAGTATTCAAGCGGGAGATGTCAATGAGCAGTTCTTC
.,TRBJ1-2,17,TRBV28,.,CASRPAEGGVANYGYTF,TGTGCCAGCCGTCCAGCCGAGGGGGGGGTCGCCAACTATGGCTACACCTTC
.,TRBJ2-3,15,TRBV7-6,few,CASSPGSIVVDTQYF,TGTGCCAGCAGCCCAGGCTCGATTGTTGTAGATACGCAGTATTTT
.,TRBJ2-3,16,TRBV6-2/TRBV6-3,.,CASSYSISGLGDTQYF,TGTGCCAGCAGTTACTCGATCTCAGGGCTAGGAGATACGCAGTATTTT
.,TRBJ1-2,13,TRBV28,once,CASSFRGPGGYTF,TGTGCCAGCAGTTTCAGGGGCCCCGGCGGCTACACCTTC
TRBD2,TRBJ2-7,16,TRBV7-9,few,CASSPTRTSGINEQYF,TGTGCCAGCAGCCCTACCAGGACTAGCGGGATCAACGAGCAGTACTTC
.,TRBJ2-5,11,TRBV29-1,many,CSVWTGATQYF,TGCAGCGTTTGGACGGGAGCGACCCAGTACTTC
TRBD2,TRBJ2-7,14,TRBV20-1,few,CSAELLAGLHEQYF,TGCAGTGCTGAACTACTAGCGGGATTACACGAGCAGTACTTC
TRBD2,TRBJ2-7,15,TRBV19,few,CASSRLAGASYEQYF,TGTGCCAGTAGTCGACTAGCGGGGGCCTCCTACGAGCAGTACTTC
.,TRBJ2-7,14,TRBV10-3,few,CAMSPAGHTYEQYF,TGTGCCATGTCCCCAGCGGGACACACCTACGAGCAGTACTTC
.,TRBJ1-2,12,TRBV12-3/TRBV12-4,many,CASTTTGYGYTF,TGTGCCAGCACCACCACTGGCTATGGCTACACCTTC
.,TRBJ2-1,14,TRBV5-1,many,CASSLTSAHPAQFF,TGCGCCAGCAGCTTGACTTCGGCCCACCCGGCTCAGTTCTTC
.,TRBJ1-1,15,TRBV10-3,many,CAINPQGDLNTEAFF,TGTGCCATCAATCCGCAAGGCGACCTGAACACTGAAGCTTTCTTT
.,TRBJ1-5,15,TRBV28,.,CASSFSSHSYQPQHF,TGTGCCAGCAGTTTTTCGTCCCACTCCTATCAGCCCCAGCATTTT
TRBD2,TRBJ2-5,15,TRBV24-1,many,CATSDRRLAKETQYF,TGTGCCACCAGTGACCGAAGACTAGCGAAAGAGACCCAGTACTTC
.,TRBJ1-1,15,TRBV27,many,CASSRGGSMNTEAFF,TGTGCCAGCAGTCGTGGAGGATCAATGAACACTGAAGCTTTCTTT
.,TRBJ2-5,11,TRBV6-5,many,CASSYGETQYF,TGTGCCAGCAGCTACGGAGAGACCCAGTACTTC
TRBD2,TRBJ2-7,12,TRBV12-3/TRBV12-4,many,CASGEGGYEQYF,TGTGCCAGCGGCGAGGGAGGGTACGAGCAGTACTTC
.,TRBJ2-1,14,TRBV5-1,few,CASSLVRGLGEQFF,TGCGCCAGCAGCTTGGTTCGGGGTCTCGGTGAGCAGTTCTTC
.,TRBJ2-7,16,TRBV28,.,CASSLWRPKGSYEQYF,TGTGCCAGCAGTTTATGGCGGCCAAAGGGCTCCTACGAGCAGTACTTC
TRBD1,TRBJ1-2,13,TRBV30,.,CACHGTELGGYTF,TGTGCCTGCCATGGGACAGAACTTGGTGGCTACACCTTC
TRBD2,TRBJ2-5,16,TRBV9,.,CASTPGLAGGGETQYF,TGTGCCAGCACCCCCGGACTAGCGGGAGGTGGGGAGACCCAGTACTTC